Reported below is one T cell receptor (beta chain). This entry is derived from a study of blood T cell repertoires in COVID-19. Repertoires were generated with immunoSEQ multiplex PCR, while TCRdb's copy carries only in-frame clones and drops some. The data hold 250,000 to 350,000 clones, with roughly 90% observed a single time. Germline CDR1 is SNHLY and CDR2 is FYNNEI. The CDR3 is made up of 13 amino acids. The trim removed 8 bases at V and 0 bases at J, leaving 1 base unmatched. The chain employs TRBV2 and TRBJ2-1, with 7 positions matching TRBD1. This receptor was identified in a woman aged 30 to 39 who had recovered from COVID-19. The specimen was PBMCs or T cells enriched from blood (not recorded which). CDR3 region: CASRDSSYNEQFF. DNA of the CDR3: TGTGCCAGCCGGGACAGCTCCTACAATGAGCAGTTCTTC.